Each of the 7 T cell receptor beta chains below was sequenced from the same sample in a study of molecular identifiers for immune sequencing clone quantification. MiXCR, applied by TCRdb to the PCR reads, yields one record per CDR3 protein. The sample has roughly 10,000 distinct CDR3 sequences; about a fifth are singletons. Sequencing was performed on naive CD8+ T cells from blood, with Jurkat cell RNA spiked in. Subset denoted: FACS-sorted CD8+CD4-CCR7+CD45RA+ naive T cells. The origin of the receptors is a human donor in good health. Some libraries in this study had Jurkat cell RNA spiked in.

The rearrangement joins TRBV4-3 to TRBJ2-7, with a tentative D call TRBD2 (6 bases). This CDR3 is 14 amino acids long. Germline V gene data show CDR1 as LGHNA and CDR2 as YSLEER. V was shortened by 3 bases and J by 5 bases, with 14 bases between the two germline ends. The CDR3 region has the DNA TGCGCCAGCAGCCACGTAGGGACGGGGGACGAGCAGTACTTC. Its translation: CASSHVGTGDEQYF.

With respect to this clonotype: Possible read error: a much larger clone is one base away. Without the conserved terminal phenylalanine or tryptophan, this CDR3 likely stems from a read error. The chain employs TRBV5-4 and TRBJ2-7, with TRBD1 as a possible D gene (5 bases). The CDR3 is 12 residues long. Trimming removed 7 bases at V and 3 bases at J, with 11 bases between. CDR1 and CDR2 from the germline V gene are SGHNT and YYREEE (reference sequence). Written as DNA, the CDR3 is TGTGCCAGCTCGGCAGGGAACTACGAGCAGTACCTC. Residues: CASSAGNYEQYL.

This clonotype was observed at least ten times. This sequence joins TRBV6-5 and TRBJ2-7; 8 positions agree with TRBD1. With 3 bases clipped from V and 2 bases from J, the junction kept 3 bases outside the gene matches. The CDR3 has 14 amino acids. Germline V gene lookup returns CDR1 MNHEY and CDR2 SVGAGI. This CDR3 reads CASSYVQGAYEQYF. CDR3 sequence (DNA): TGTGCCAGCAGTTATGTACAGGGGGCCTACGAGCAGTACTTC.

In the case of this clonotype: This may be a read error, as it is one base from a much larger clone. The rearrangement joins TRBV6-1 to TRBJ2-3; D tentatively fits TRBD1 or TRBD2 (5 bases each). The CDR3 is 15 amino acids. Germline V lookup: CDR1 MNHNS, CDR2 SASEGT. In DNA, the CDR3 is TGTGCCAGCAGTGAATTAGTTAGCGCGACAGCTACGCAGTATTTT. Encoded protein: CASSELVSATATQYF.

This clonotype has only one observation. J is TRBJ1-5 and V is TRBV20-1, with D perhaps TRBD1 (6 bases). This CDR3 region has 14 residues. Germline lookup yields CDR1 DFQATT and CDR2 SNEGSKA (reference sequence). In nucleotides, the CDR3 is TGCAGACGCATCGTACAGGGCGACAATCAGCCCCAGCATTTT. Translated, it gives CRRIVQGDNQPQHF.

A word on this clonotype: This may come from a read error, since a much larger clone is one base off. The CDR3 does not end in the conserved phenylalanine or tryptophan, so this is likely a read error. The V and J genes are TRBV6-5 and TRBJ1-5; the D gene is possibly TRBD1 (5 bases). Deletions cut 5 bases from V and 3 bases from J, with 23 bases between. The CDR3 consists of 18 residues. The V gene's germline CDR1 is MNHEY and CDR2 SVGAGI. The CDR3 spells CASSQGGTPRGSNQPQHL. DNA for the CDR3: TGTGCCAGCAGTCAAGGAGGGACCCCGAGAGGTTCCAATCAGCCCCAGCATCTT.

There are a few counts of this clonotype. This could be a read error, since a much larger clone is one nucleotide away. V gene TRBV7-9 combines with J gene TRBJ2-7; D perhaps matches TRBD2 (6 bases). The CDR3 covers 14 residues. The germline V gene has CDR1 SEHNR and CDR2 FQNEAQ (reference sequence). The CDR3 sequence: CASSLTSIPYAQYF. CDR3 DNA sequence: TGTGCCAGCAGTCTGACTAGTATCCCCTACGCGCAGTACTTC.